Shown below are 23 T cell receptor beta chains from a single sample sequenced in a study of blood T cell repertoires in COVID-19. This table comes from immunoSEQ multiplex PCR, and its TCRdb copy is limited to in-frame clones, with some not included. The sample holds 300,000 to 350,000 clones, roughly 88% seen once. The sequenced sample was peripheral blood. Every receptor here comes from a woman younger than 45 with COVID-19, enrolled during active disease.

This clone was observed a single time. The chain combines TRBV10-3 with TRBJ2-3, with 9 bases aligning to TRBD2. This CDR3 contains 17 residues. V shed 0 bases, J shed 5 bases, and the junction held 9 bases outside the gene matches. In germline, CDR1 is ENHRY, CDR2 SYGVKD. The CDR3 loop is CAISESLLRGGRDTQYF. The CDR3 nucleotides read TGTGCCATCAGTGAGTCGCTTTTGCGGGGGGGAAGAGATACGCAGTATTTT.

The chain is built from TRBV7-2 and TRBJ1-4, with 7 bases fitting TRBD1. Looked up from germline, CDR1 is SGHTA and CDR2 is FQGNSA. The CDR3 runs 15 residues. The J segment lost 4 bases and the V segment lost 5 bases, leaving 7 bases of the junction unmatched. CDR3 DNA: TGTGCCAGCAGCCCCGCCGGGACAGTTAATGAAAAACTGTTTTTT. Residues: CASSPAGTVNEKLFF.

The chain joins TRBV11-3 to TRBJ2-5; the match to TRBD1 covers 10 bases. The V gene's germline CDR1 is SGHNT and CDR2 YENEEA. J lost 4 bases, V lost 5 bases, and 7 bases had no gene match. The CDR3 runs 15 residues. CDR3 DNA sequence: TGTGCCAGCAGCGGTCTGCGGGACAGGGGAGAGACCCAGTACTTC. It translates to CASSGLRDRGETQYF.

The chain recombines TRBV27 with TRBJ2-7; 10 bases are a match to TRBD2. The CDR3 runs 17 residues. Trimming at V came to 3 bases and at J to 2 bases, leaving 10 bases not matched to a gene. CDR1 is MNHEY and CDR2 is SMNVEV in the germline V gene (reference sequence). The CDR3 reads CASSFLAGASRTYEQYF. The DNA for the CDR3 is TGTGCCAGCAGTTTTCTAGCGGGGGCCTCCCGTACCTACGAGCAGTACTTC.

The rearrangement links TRBV28 to TRBJ1-5; D call uncertain. The V and J ends lost 3 bases and 1 base respectively, with 10 bases between them. The CDR3 has 15 amino acids. Germline-derived CDR1 and CDR2 are MDHEN and SYDVKM. The CDR3: CASSFAMRSNQPQHF. The CDR3 nucleotides read TGTGCCAGCAGTTTCGCTATGAGGAGCAATCAGCCCCAGCATTTT.

The J gene is TRBJ2-1, the V gene TRBV7-9; a possible D gene is TRBD1 (6 bases). The CDR3 runs 14 residues. The germline V and J ends were trimmed by 1 base and 7 bases, with 11 bases remaining between them. Germline lookup yields CDR1 SEHNR and CDR2 FQNEAQ (reference sequence). CDR3 sequence: CASSLGAGANEQFF. The CDR3 bases are TGTGCCAGCAGCTTAGGGGCAGGGGCGAATGAGCAGTTCTTC.

The rearrangement links TRBV11-2 to TRBJ1-1, with D uncertain. Trimming took 1 base from V and 4 from J, leaving 7 bases between them. CDR1 and CDR2 (germline): SGHAT, FQNNGV. CDR3 length: 13 amino acids. The CDR3 nucleotides are TGTGCCAGCAGCTTAGCTATCGGCACTGAAGCTTTCTTT. Amino acids: CASSLAIGTEAFF.

CDR3 in DNA: TGTGCCAGCAGTAGGGGCAGGTGGGCCCAGTACTTC. Translated, it gives CASSRGRWAQYF. J is TRBJ2-5 and V is TRBV6-5; the D gene is possibly TRBD1 (5 bases). Germline V CDR1 and CDR2: MNHEY, SVGAGI. The CDR3 has 12 amino acids. Between the trimmed V and J ends, which lost 5 bases and 9 bases, there was a span of 13 bases.

The chain is built from TRBV19 and TRBJ2-5, with TRBD1 identical over 8 bases. This CDR3 is built from 15 residues. The germline V gene has CDR1 LNHDA and CDR2 SQIVND (reference sequence). V dropped 5 bases and J dropped 2; count of bases not matched to a gene: 7. In nucleotides, the CDR3 is TGTGCCAGTAGTCGGGACAGGTGGGGTCAAGAGACCCAGTACTTC. Translation gives CASSRDRWGQETQYF.

This sequence joins TRBV29-1 and TRBJ1-1; 9 nucleotides agree with TRBD1. CDR1 and CDR2 (germline): SQVTM, ANQGSEA. Trimming took 8 bases from V and 4 from J; bases not matched to a gene: 14. This CDR3 is 15 amino acids long. This CDR3 reads CSHSGDRVDGTEAFF. CDR3 bases: TGCAGCCACTCCGGGGACAGGGTTGACGGCACTGAAGCTTTCTTT.

This clone is a singleton in its sample. The chain uses TRBV7-8 and TRBJ2-5; 7 positions agree with TRBD1. The CDR3 consists of 15 residues. J was trimmed by 0 bases and V by 2 bases; bases with no gene match: 3. Germline V CDR1 and CDR2: SGHVS, FQNEAQ. The CDR3 spells CASSLLQGDQETQYF. As DNA, the CDR3 is TGTGCCAGCAGCTTACTTCAGGGGGACCAAGAGACCCAGTACTTC.

This chain links TRBV6-2 or TRBV6-3 with TRBJ1-1, with D possibly TRBD1 on 5 matching bases. Trimming took 2 bases from V and 6 from J, leaving 13 bases between them. The CDR3 has 14 amino acids. CDR1 MNHEY and CDR2 SVGEGT come from the germline V gene. In DNA, the CDR3 is TGTGCCAGCAGTTACCGGGCCGGGGGGGCTGAAGCTTTCTTT. Translating gives CASSYRAGGAEAFF.

The V and J genes are TRBV28 and TRBJ1-5, with 7 bases matching TRBD1. Germline loops: CDR1 MDHEN, CDR2 SYDVKM. With 3 bases clipped from V and 6 bases from J, the junction kept 11 bases outside the gene matches. This CDR3 region has 16 residues. DNA for the CDR3: TGTGCCAGCAGTTTTTCGCGGAGGGGGCGAAGTCAGCCCCAGCATTTT. This translates into CASSFSRRGRSQPQHF.

The chain has TRBV19 and TRBJ1-1; D ambiguous. Germline-derived CDR1 and CDR2 are LNHDA and SQIVND (reference sequence). Between the trimmed V and J ends, which lost 1 base and 3 bases, there was a span of 9 bases. The CDR3 loop spans 14 amino acids. In DNA form, the CDR3 reads TGTGCCAGTAGTATAGGGAGGGCGGACACTGAAGCTTTCTTT. This codes for CASSIGRADTEAFF.

The chain has TRBV14 and TRBJ2-5; TRBD1 aligns across 12 bases. The V gene's germline CDR1 is SGHDN and CDR2 FVKESK. The J segment lost 5 bases and the V segment lost 7 bases, leaving 11 bases of the junction unmatched. This CDR3 has 16 residues. CDR3 sequence reads: CASTDRDRGRVETQYF. The CDR3 DNA is TGTGCCAGCACCGACCGGGACAGGGGGCGGGTGGAGACCCAGTACTTC.

This clone was observed once. The rearrangement links TRBV18 to TRBJ1-5; D perhaps matches TRBD1 (5 bases). V was pared by 6 bases and J by 6 bases, with 18 bases between. The CDR3 loop spans 15 amino acids. Germline V CDR1 and CDR2: KGHSH, LQKENI. The CDR3 spells CASSLLGEGGQPQHF. The CDR3 DNA is TGTGCCAGCTCCCTTCTAGGGGAGGGCGGTCAGCCCCAGCATTTT.

The DNA of the CDR3 is TGTGCCAGTGGTCAGGAGACCCAGTACTTC. Translated: CASGQETQYF. The chain joins TRBV2 to TRBJ2-5, with no clear D. CDR1 is SNHLY and CDR2 is FYNNEI in the germline V gene. The CDR3 spans 10 residues. The V end was cut by 9 bases, the J end by 5 bases, with 7 bases between.

This clone was recorded only once. V and J are TRBV30 and TRBJ2-7, with TRBD1 identical over 9 bases. The CDR3 is 13 amino acids. With 0 bases clipped from V and 4 bases from J, the junction kept 1 base outside the gene matches. Germline loops: CDR1 GTSNPN, CDR2 SVGIG (reference sequence). DNA of the CDR3: TGTGCCTGGAGTGTAGGACAGGGGTACGAGCAGTACTTC. This gives the protein CAWSVGQGYEQYF.

The J gene is TRBJ1-2, the V gene TRBV27; maybe TRBD1 (5 bases). V gave up 3 bases and J gave up 7 bases, with 9 bases separating them. The CDR3 totals 12 residues. Germline lookup yields CDR1 MNHEY and CDR2 SMNVEV (reference sequence). Here the CDR3 DNA reads TGTGCCAGCAGTTTCTGGGGGGGTGGCTACACCTTC. It translates to CASSFWGGGYTF.

This sequence joins TRBV6-1 and TRBJ2-7, with 7 bases aligning to TRBD2. The germline CDR1 and CDR2 sequences are MNHNS and SASEGT. The length of the CDR3 is 16 residues. Trimming at V came to 4 bases and at J to 2 bases, leaving 11 bases not matched to a gene. CDR3 bases: TGTGCCAGCAGTGCACCGGCTAGCGGTCGGCCCTACGAGCAGTACTTC. Its translation is CASSAPASGRPYEQYF.

V usage is TRBV12-3 or TRBV12-4 and J usage is TRBJ1-1; D unresolved. The V and J ends lost 10 bases and 10 bases respectively, with 13 bases between them. CDR3 length: 10 residues. The CDR3 loop is CATARRTAFF. The DNA for the CDR3 is TGTGCCACCGCGAGAAGAACAGCTTTCTTT.

The chain joins TRBV9 to TRBJ2-5; 9 positions agree with TRBD1. The length of the CDR3 is 17 residues. Germline V gene sequence: CDR1 SGDLS, CDR2 YYNGEE. Trimming removed 0 bases from V and 5 bases from J; junction bases left unmatched: 11. CDR3 region: CASSVVGQGLSTETQYF. As DNA, the CDR3 is TGTGCCAGCAGCGTAGTGGGACAGGGATTGTCCACGGAGACCCAGTACTTC.

A few counts support this clone. The V call is TRBV14, the J call TRBJ2-5, with D perhaps TRBD1 (5 bases). Trimming shortened V by 1 base and J by 5 bases, and 14 bases separated the two germline ends. Germline loops: CDR1 SGHDN, CDR2 FVKESK. The CDR3 is made up of 15 amino acids. The CDR3 region has the DNA TGTGCCAGCAGCCAAGGTTTCCAGGGCCCTGAGACCCAGTACTTC. Amino acid sequence: CASSQGFQGPETQYF.